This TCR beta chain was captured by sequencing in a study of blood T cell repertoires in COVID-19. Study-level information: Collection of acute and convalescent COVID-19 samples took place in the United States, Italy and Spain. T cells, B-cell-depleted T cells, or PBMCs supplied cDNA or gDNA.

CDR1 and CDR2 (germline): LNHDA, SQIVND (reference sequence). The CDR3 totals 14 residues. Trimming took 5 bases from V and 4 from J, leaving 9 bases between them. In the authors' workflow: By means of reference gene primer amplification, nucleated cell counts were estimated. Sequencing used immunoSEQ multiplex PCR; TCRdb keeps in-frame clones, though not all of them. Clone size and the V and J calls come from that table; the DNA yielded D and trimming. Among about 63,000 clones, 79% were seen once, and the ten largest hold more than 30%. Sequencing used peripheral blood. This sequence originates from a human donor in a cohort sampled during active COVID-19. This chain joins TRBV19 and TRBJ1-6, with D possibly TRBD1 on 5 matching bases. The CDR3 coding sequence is TGTGCCAGTAGTGGGGCAGCGTATAATTCACCCCTCCACTTT. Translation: CASSGAAYNSPLHF.